The clone carrying this T cell receptor (beta chain) was recorded a few times. The data are from a study of shared clonotypes between healthy human individuals. Profiled with immunoSEQ multiplex PCR; TCRdb holds only in-frame clones, not every one. Seen here are more than 2,000,000 clones, just over 90% observed once, and the top ten hold 0.39%. This receptor was identified in a man aged 18 to 30 in good health. Some clones in this sample may be carry-over from other donors' samples. Sequenced material: naive CD4+ T cells from PBMCs. Documented subset: CD45RA+ positively selected.

As DNA, the CDR3 is TGCAGTGCTAGGGAGCACACTGAAGCTTTCTTT. The encoded protein is CSAREHTEAFF. The rearrangement joins TRBV20-1 to TRBJ1-1, with D unresolved. The germline V gene encodes CDR1 DFQATT and CDR2 SNEGSKA (reference sequence). V was trimmed by 3 bases and J by 3 bases, leaving 5 bases between them. CDR3 size: 11 residues.